Listed here are 15 T cell receptor beta chains from one sample, sequenced in a study. Each CDR3 protein is one row after TCRdb ran MiXCR on the 5' RACE reads. The data hold roughly 7,800 distinct CDR3 sequences, with roughly 15% observed a single time. The sample consisted of memory CD4+ T cells sorted from blood. Subset in this sample: memory CD4+ T cells, CD4+CD45RO+CD25-. The receptors were gathered from a female donor with breast cancer.

By proportion, this clonotype is medium-sized. V usage is TRBV5-1 and J usage is TRBJ2-6; D call uncertain. Germline V gene lookup returns CDR1 SGHRS and CDR2 YFSETQ. This CDR3 is built from 16 residues. Deletions cut 0 bases from V and 0 bases from J, with 7 bases between. The CDR3 region is CASSLGQISGANVLTF. The CDR3 nucleotides are TGCGCCAGCAGCTTGGGGCAGATCTCTGGGGCCAACGTCCTGACTTTC.

This clonotype is labeled medium-sized. The V call is TRBV6-2 or TRBV6-3, the J call TRBJ2-7, with unresolved D. The CDR3 runs 13 residues. V lost 6 bases and J lost 6, with 15 bases in between. From germline, CDR1 is MNHEY and CDR2 SVGEGT. The CDR3 loop is CASRLTTVAEQYF. The CDR3 DNA is TGTGCCAGCAGGTTAACGACGGTAGCCGAGCAGTACTTC.

This clonotype is medium-sized in the sample. V is TRBV7-2 and J is TRBJ2-2; 7 bases match TRBD1. Germline assignment: CDR1 SGHTA and CDR2 FQGNSA. V lost 4 bases and J lost 4; bases outside the gene matches: 0. CDR3 size: 13 residues. As DNA, the CDR3 is TGTGCCAGCAGCTCAGGGGGCACCGGGGAGCTGTTTTTT. This sequence encodes CASSSGGTGELFF.

A remark on this clonotype: One end of the junction is discordant with germline, which a read error may explain. The chain uses TRBV24-1 and TRBJ2-5; 11 bases line up with TRBD1. The CDR3 totals 15 residues. Germline V gene sequence: CDR1 KGHDR, CDR2 SFDVKD. In DNA form, the CDR3 reads TGTGCCGCCAGCGAGGGACAGGGGGACCAAGAGACCCAGTACTTC. It is translated as CAASEGQGDQETQYF.

This clonotype is deemed medium-sized (0.01 to 0.1%). The rearrangement joins TRBV6-6 to TRBJ2-2, with TRBD2 matching 10 bases. Germline CDR1 and CDR2: MNHNY and SVGAGI (reference sequence). The CDR3 extends over 16 amino acids. J lost 0 bases, V lost 6 bases, and 4 bases had no gene match. CDR3 nucleotide sequence: TGTGCCAGCAGCATACTAGCGGGGACGAACACCGGGGAGCTGTTTTTT. It specifies CASSILAGTNTGELFF.

This clonotype is labeled medium-sized. The chain has TRBV15 and TRBJ1-3; 8 bases fit TRBD1. From germline, CDR1 is LNHNV and CDR2 YYDKDF (reference sequence). After removal of 0 bases from V and 4 bases from J, the junction contained 5 bases not matched to a gene. This CDR3 has 16 residues. CDR3 DNA sequence: TGTGCCACCAGCAGAGATCGGACAGGGAGAGGAAACACCATATATTTT. This translates into CATSRDRTGRGNTIYF. Full variable domain (remainder filled in from reference TRBV15 and TRBJ1-3): DAMVIQNPRYQVTQFGKPVTLSCSQTLNHNVMYWYQQKSSQAPKLLFHYYDKDFNNEADTPDNFQSRRPNTSFCFLDIRSPGLGDTAMYLCATSRDRTGRGNTIYFGEGSWLTVV.

V usage is TRBV5-1 and J usage is TRBJ2-1; a possible D gene is TRBD2 (6 bases). CDR1 is SGHRS and CDR2 is YFSETQ in the germline V gene. V lost 3 bases, J lost 6 bases, and 16 bases lay in between. This CDR3 is 15 amino acids long. The CDR3 coding sequence is TGCGCCAGCAGCTCGGAAAGGAGGGAAGTCAATGAGCAGTTCTTC. Amino acid sequence: CASSSERREVNEQFF.

There are a few counts of this clonotype. CDR3 DNA: TGTGCCAGCAGCCGCGGACTCAGGGGTGATGAGCAGTTCTTC. Translated: CASSRGLRGDEQFF. This chain connects TRBV7-8 to TRBJ2-1; a weak D match, TRBD1 (6 bases). Germline V lookup: CDR1 SGHVS, CDR2 FQNEAQ. The CDR3 contains 14 residues. Trimming left V 5 bases short and J 8 bases short, with 16 bases between.

This clonotype was counted ten times or more. The V and J genes are TRBV2 and TRBJ1-1; maybe TRBD1 (6 bases). The CDR3 covers 13 residues. The germline V gene has CDR1 SNHLY and CDR2 FYNNEI. V shed 7 bases and J shed 12 bases, with 21 bases lying between them. In DNA, the CDR3 is TGTGCCAGCACCGATGGGGACATCTTTGCCACTTTCTTT. As protein: CASTDGDIFATFF.

This clonotype is categorized as medium-sized (0.01 to 0.1%). At one boundary the junction diverges from the germline segment, which might be a read error. V is TRBV6-2 or TRBV6-3 and J is TRBJ1-5; 9 bases map to TRBD1. Germline lookup yields CDR1 MNHEY and CDR2 SVGEGT. The CDR3 spans 15 residues. CDR3 loop: CASSWRTGAIQPQHF. DNA for the CDR3: TGTGCCAGCAGTTGGCGGACAGGGGCAATTCAGCCCCAGCATTTC.

This clonotype was detected only a few times. The rearrangement uses TRBV3-1 and TRBJ1-3, with D unresolved. The CDR3 runs 12 residues. CDR1 and CDR2 from the germline V gene are LGHDT and YNNKEL (reference sequence). The CDR3 loop reads CASGGGGNTIYF. In DNA form, the CDR3 reads TGTGCGAGCGGTGGTGGCGGAAACACCATATATTTT.

Notes on this clonotype: A clone one base away is much larger, so this may be a read error. The chain is built from TRBV5-1 and TRBJ2-2; D may be TRBD2 (5 bases). The germline CDR1 and CDR2 sequences are SGHRS and YFSETQ. The CDR3 is 16 amino acids. The DNA of the CDR3 is TGCGCCAGCAGCTTGCGGGCAGCCGCGAACACCGGGGAGCTGCTTTTT. Translated, it gives CASSLRAAANTGELLF.

As regards this clonotype: A much larger clone lies a single base off, so this may be a read error. The rearrangement joins TRBV18 to TRBJ1-4; weak D call: TRBD1 (5 bases). Germline assignment: CDR1 KGHSH and CDR2 LQKENI. The CDR3 has 14 amino acids. This CDR3 is CASSPTAENAKLFF. The CDR3, as DNA: TGTGCCAGCTCACCGACAGCCGAGAATGCAAAACTGTTTTTT.

A remark on this clonotype: This clone may be a read error of a much larger clone one base away. The chain is built from TRBV20-1 and TRBJ2-7, with 8 bases aligning to TRBD2. CDR1 DFQATT and CDR2 SNEGSKA come from the germline V gene (reference sequence). V dropped 3 bases and J dropped 1; count of bases not matched to a gene: 8. CDR3 length: 15 amino acids. The CDR3 DNA follows: TGCAGTGCTAGTGAGCCTTTAGCGGGGTCCTACGAGCAGTACTTC. Translating it yields CSASEPLAGSYEQYF.

The table lists this clonotype with many counts. The chain uses TRBV7-8 and TRBJ2-7; D is uncertain. V shed 5 bases and J shed 2 bases, with 16 bases lying between them. CDR3 length: 15 amino acids. CDR1 is SGHVS, CDR2 FQNEAQ, per germline. CDR3 region: CASSPQVSQAYEQYF. The CDR3 region has the DNA TGTGCCAGCAGCCCCCAGGTATCGCAGGCCTACGAGCAGTACTTC.